Listed below are T cell receptor beta chains from one sample, sequenced in a study of memory CD4+ T cells and cytomegalovirus serostatus. This table comes from immunoSEQ multiplex PCR, and its TCRdb copy is limited to in-frame clones, with some not included. The repertoire holds some 65,000 clones, around three quarters seen once, with 0.5% to 0.55% in the top ten. The sample was memory CD4+ T cells from blood. Every receptor here comes from an adult in good health and CMV-seronegative. Some clones in this sample may be carry-over from other donors' samples. The CDR3 runs from the conserved cysteine through the conserved F or W. The D gene is left open where the match is weak. For some rows the clone size is stated as once, few or many, or as a class when expanded; others skip it.

d_call j_call v_call clone_size cdr3_nt cdr3_aa
TRBD1 TRBJ2-3 TRBV28 - TGTGCCAGCAGTGTCGGGACAGGGTTTACAGATACGCAGTATTTT CASSVGTGFTDTQYF
TRBD2 TRBJ2-1 TRBV29-1 - TGCAGCGTACTAGCGGTAAGCTCCTACAATGAGCAGTTCTTC CSVLAVSSYNEQFF
TRBD1 TRBJ1-5 TRBV19 - TGTGCCAGTAGTACCCGGACAGGGGTTAGCAATCAGCCCCAGCATTTT CASSTRTGVSNQPQHF
TRBD1 TRBJ1-6 TRBV18 - TGTGCCAGCTCGGGGACAGGGAATTCACCCCTCCACTTT CASSGTGNSPLHF
- TRBJ2-7 TRBV2 - TGTGCCAGCAGCTTACAGGTTTACGAGCAGTACTTC CASSLQVYEQYF
- TRBJ2-3 TRBV14 once TGTGCCAGCAGCCTCTCAGATACGCAGTATTTT CASSLSDTQYF
TRBD2 TRBJ2-7 TRBV30 - TGTGCCTGGACGCCTAGCGGGTTAGCCTACGAGCAGTACTTC CAWTPSGLAYEQYF
- TRBJ2-1 TRBV7-2 - TGTGCCAGCAGCTTATCGCTAGCCCAAGCGGTAGAGCAGTTCTTC CASSLSLAQAVEQFF
- TRBJ2-3 TRBV7-3 once TGTGCCAGCAGCCCCGGAGGGAGCACAGATACGCAGTATTTT CASSPGGSTDTQYF
TRBD1 TRBJ2-1 TRBV6-1 - TGTGCCAGCGGAAAGGGACAGGGCGACCACAATGAGCAGTTCTTC CASGKGQGDHNEQFF
- TRBJ2-1 TRBV9 - TGTGCCAGCAGCGTAGGGGACGGATCCTACAATGAGCAGTTCTTC CASSVGDGSYNEQFF
- TRBJ1-1 TRBV28 few TGTGCCAGCAGTTTAGACGCCTACACTGAAGCTTTCTTT CASSLDAYTEAFF
- TRBJ2-7 TRBV5-8 once TGTGCCAGCAGCACCTACGAGCAGTACTTC CASSTYEQYF
- TRBJ2-3 TRBV10-3 - TGTGCCATTCAGGGAATCGGCACAGATACGCAGTATTTT CAIQGIGTDTQYF
TRBD2 TRBJ2-7 TRBV5-4 - TGTGCCAGCAGCCGTACAGCGGGAGTCGACGAGCAGTACTTC CASSRTAGVDEQYF
- TRBJ2-7 TRBV18 - TGTGCCAGCTCACCGGGACTTTCCTACGAGCAGTACTTC CASSPGLSYEQYF
TRBD2 TRBJ2-3 TRBV6-6 - TGTGCCAGCACCAGCGGGAGCGCAGATACGCAGTATTTT CASTSGSADTQYF
TRBD2 TRBJ2-1 TRBV28 - TGTGCCAGCACCCCGGGGGGGAATTACGATGAGCAGTTCTTC CASTPGGNYDEQFF
- TRBJ2-1 TRBV15 - TGTGCCACCAGCCGGAATCGACTAGACCCCTCCTACAATGAGCAGTTCTTC CATSRNRLDPSYNEQFF
- TRBJ1-1 TRBV30 - TGTGCCTGGAGAGCGACTGATTTCAGGGGGAACACTGAAGCTTTCTTT CAWRATDFRGNTEAFF
TRBD1 TRBJ1-4 TRBV7-9 - TGTGCCAGCAGAGCCAAGTTCGGCGGGACAGGGGATGAAAAACTGTTTTTT CASRAKFGGTGDEKLFF
- TRBJ2-3 TRBV5-4 - TGTGCCAGCAGCCCACCGACGGACAGCAATACGCAGTATTTT CASSPPTDSNTQYF
- TRBJ1-1 TRBV18 - TGTGCCAGCTCACCACCGTATCGCAGAATTAACACTGAAGCTTTCTTT CASSPPYRRINTEAFF
- TRBJ1-4 TRBV29-1 - TGCAGCGCGAACACAGGGTTGGGGGAAAAACTGTTTTTT CSANTGLGEKLFF
TRBD2 TRBJ2-5 TRBV6-6 - TGTGCCAGCACCGGACCGGGGGGTTCAGAGACCCAGTACTTC CASTGPGGSETQYF
- TRBJ1-2 TRBV5-1 - TGCGCCAGCAGCCTCGGAACGGGGGTGAACTATGGCTACACCTTC CASSLGTGVNYGYTF
- TRBJ2-1 TRBV11-3 - TGTGCCAGCAGCTCCGACGCCTCCTACAATGAGCAGTTCTTC CASSSDASYNEQFF
- TRBJ1-5 TRBV28 - TGTGCCAGCACCGATGACCGAGGACAGCCCCAGCATTTT CASTDDRGQPQHF
TRBD1 TRBJ2-7 TRBV29-1 - TGCAGCGTGCAGGGGGACTACGAGCAGTACTTC CSVQGDYEQYF
TRBD2 TRBJ2-1 TRBV29-1 - TGCAGCGTTATTTGGACTAGCGAGAATTACAATGAGCAGTTCTTC CSVIWTSENYNEQFF
- TRBJ2-4 TRBV4-1 - TGCGCCAGCAGCCAAGATAGTATCGGGGGGCAGGTCAAAAACATTCAGTACTTC CASSQDSIGGQVKNIQYF
TRBD1 TRBJ1-5 TRBV7-2 few TGTGCCAGCAGCCCACAGGGGAATAGCAATCAGCCCCAGCATTTT CASSPQGNSNQPQHF
TRBD2 TRBJ2-7 TRBV6-6 - TGTGCCAGCAGTTACGGGACTAGCGGGAACGAGCAGTACTTC CASSYGTSGNEQYF
- TRBJ2-1 TRBV20-1 few TGCAGCGGCCTCGGGAGTGAGCAGTTCTTC CSGLGSEQFF
TRBD2 TRBJ2-5 TRBV2 - TGTGCCAGCAGGGAATCCCTAGCGGCCCAGTACTTC CASRESLAAQYF
TRBD2 TRBJ2-2 TRBV28 few TGTGCCAGCAGTTTATGGCGGCTAGCGGGAGGCCCCGGGGAGCTGTTTTTT CASSLWRLAGGPGELFF